The next 9 T cell receptor beta chains were all read from a single sample in a study of T cell responses to AZD1222 COVID-19 vaccine. The protocol was immunoSEQ multiplex PCR, while the TCRdb copy is restricted to in-frame clones and leaves out a portion. The sample carries about 110,000 clones, just under 95% recorded once. The source was peripheral blood, collected 28 days after the second AZD1222 dose. These receptors were obtained from an adult who received the AZD1222 COVID-19 vaccine.

The V gene is TRBV24-1, the J gene TRBJ2-3; D ambiguous. The germline V gene has CDR1 KGHDR and CDR2 SFDVKD. Trimming took off 7 bases at V and 2 bases at J, with 12 bases between the two ends. The CDR3 runs 14 residues. The chain's CDR3 is CATSPRRSTDTQYF. The CDR3 DNA follows: TGTGCCACCAGCCCCAGAAGATCCACAGATACGCAGTATTTT.

The chain is built from TRBV11-2 and TRBJ1-2; D is perhaps TRBD1 (5 bases). Germline V gene data show CDR1 as SGHAT and CDR2 as FQNNGV. The CDR3 consists of 14 residues. V was cut by 6 bases and J by 5 bases, with 16 bases left in between. The CDR3 loop is CASSMGWGNYGYTF. Written as DNA, the CDR3 is TGTGCCAGCAGTATGGGTTGGGGGAATTATGGCTACACCTTC. The variable domain in full, with the rest retrieved from reference TRBV11-2 and TRBJ1-2, is EAGVAQSPRYKIIEKRQSVAFWCNPISGHATLYWYQQILGQGPKLLIQFQNNGVVDDSQLPKDRFSAERLKGVDSTLKIQPAKLEDSAVYLCASSMGWGNYGYTFGSGTRLTVV.

The chain has TRBV20-1 and TRBJ2-1; D might be TRBD1 (6 bases). V was trimmed by 4 bases and J by 9 bases, leaving 10 bases between them. This CDR3 is built from 11 residues. The germline V gene encodes CDR1 DFQATT and CDR2 SNEGSKA (reference sequence). This CDR3 reads CSANRAVEQFF. CDR3 nucleotides: TGCAGTGCTAACAGGGCCGTTGAGCAGTTCTTC.

This clone was recorded only once. CDR3 residues: CASSLEGRGEGELFF. As DNA, the CDR3 is TGCGCCAGCAGCTTGGAGGGCAGGGGCGAGGGGGAGCTGTTTTTT. The chain carries TRBV5-1 and TRBJ2-2, with D possibly TRBD1 on 6 matching bases. Germline CDR1 and CDR2: SGHRS and YFSETQ. The length of the CDR3 is 15 residues. V lost 0 bases, J lost 8 bases, and 14 bases lay in between.

The chain has TRBV29-1 and TRBJ1-2; D ambiguous. Trimming took 1 base from V and 4 from J, leaving 10 bases between them. Germline V CDR1 and CDR2: SQVTM, ANQGSEA. This CDR3 region has 13 residues. The CDR3 region has the DNA TGCAGCGTTGAAGTCCGAGAGGGCTATGGCTACACCTTC. Translation gives CSVEVREGYGYTF.

The V call is TRBV3-1 (or the pseudogene TRBV3-2), the J call TRBJ1-2; a weak D match, TRBD1 (5 bases). V was cut by 5 bases and J by 8 bases, with 15 bases left in between. The CDR3 consists of 13 residues. Germline assignment: CDR1 LGHDT and CDR2 YNNKEL (reference sequence). The CDR3 is CASSSDGGSGYTF. CDR3 sequence (DNA): TGTGCCAGCAGCTCGGACGGGGGTAGCGGCTACACCTTC.

V and J are TRBV18 and TRBJ2-7; D may be TRBD1 or TRBD2 (5 bases each). CDR1 is KGHSH, CDR2 LQKENI, per germline. V lost 4 bases to trimming and J lost 2 bases, with 9 bases between them. CDR3 length: 13 residues. For the CDR3, the DNA is TGTGCCAGCTCACGGGGGAGAACCTACGAGCAGTACTTC. This codes for CASSRGRTYEQYF.

This chain uses TRBV10-2 with TRBJ2-3, with TRBD2 matching 12 bases. The CDR3 is made up of 18 amino acids. CDR1 WSHSY and CDR2 SAAADI come from the germline V gene. V was pared by 6 bases and J by 2 bases, with 12 bases of the junction left unmatched. CDR3 protein: CASSPVSSGGAYTDTQYF. The DNA for the CDR3 is TGCGCCAGCAGCCCCGTGTCTAGCGGGGGGGCTTACACAGATACGCAGTATTTT.

The chain carries TRBV7-2 and TRBJ1-2, with 8 bases aligning to TRBD1. V was pared by 0 bases and J by 8 bases, with 8 bases of the junction left unmatched. This CDR3 is 15 amino acids long. CDR1 is SGHTA and CDR2 is FQGNSA in the germline V gene. The CDR3 region has the DNA TGTGCCAGCAGCTTAGCCTTCAGACAGGGGACAGGCTACACCTTC. It encodes CASSLAFRQGTGYTF.